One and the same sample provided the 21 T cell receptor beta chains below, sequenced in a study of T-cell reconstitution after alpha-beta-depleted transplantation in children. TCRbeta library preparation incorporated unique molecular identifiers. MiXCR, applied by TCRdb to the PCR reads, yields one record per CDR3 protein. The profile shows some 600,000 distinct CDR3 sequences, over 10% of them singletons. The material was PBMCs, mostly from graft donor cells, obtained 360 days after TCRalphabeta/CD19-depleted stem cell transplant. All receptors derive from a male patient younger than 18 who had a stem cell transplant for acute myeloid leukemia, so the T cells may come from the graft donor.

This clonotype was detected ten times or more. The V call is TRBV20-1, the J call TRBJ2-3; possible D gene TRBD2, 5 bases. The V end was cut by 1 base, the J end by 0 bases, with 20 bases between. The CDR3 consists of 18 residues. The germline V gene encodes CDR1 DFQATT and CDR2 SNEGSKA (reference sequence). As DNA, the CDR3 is TGCAGTGCTAGAGTTCGATTTAGGACTCTAGTTAGCACAGATACGCAGTATTTT. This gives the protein CSARVRFRTLVSTDTQYF.

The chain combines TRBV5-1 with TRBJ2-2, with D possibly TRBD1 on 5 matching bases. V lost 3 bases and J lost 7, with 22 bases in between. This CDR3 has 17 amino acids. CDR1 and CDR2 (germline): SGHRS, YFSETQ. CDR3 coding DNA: TGCGCCAGCAGCTCAACCGGAGCTGATCCAAGGGGCGGGGAGCTGTTTTTT. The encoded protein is CASSSTGADPRGGELFF. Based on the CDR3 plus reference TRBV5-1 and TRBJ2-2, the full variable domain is KAGVTQTPRYLIKTRGQQVTLSCSPISGHRSVSWYQQTPGQGLQFLFEYFSETQRNKGNFPGRFSGRQFSNSRSEMNVSTLELGDSALYLCASSSTGADPRGGELFFGEGSRLTVL.

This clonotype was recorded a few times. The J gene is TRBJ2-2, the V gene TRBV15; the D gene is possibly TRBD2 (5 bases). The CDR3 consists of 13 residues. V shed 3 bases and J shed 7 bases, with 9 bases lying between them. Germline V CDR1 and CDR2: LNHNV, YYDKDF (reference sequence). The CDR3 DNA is TGTGCCACCAGCAGGTTTGAGGGCGGGGAGCTGTTTTTT. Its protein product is CATSRFEGGELFF.

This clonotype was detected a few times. CDR3 bases: TGTGCCAGCAGTTTATCGGGGACAGGGGGCATGTACGAGCAGTACTTC. Its protein is CASSLSGTGGMYEQYF. This rearrangement joins TRBV27 to TRBJ2-7, with 12 bases fitting TRBD1. This CDR3 region has 16 residues. The J segment lost 4 bases and the V segment lost 0 bases, leaving 4 bases of the junction unmatched. CDR1 is MNHEY, CDR2 SMNVEV, per germline (reference sequence).

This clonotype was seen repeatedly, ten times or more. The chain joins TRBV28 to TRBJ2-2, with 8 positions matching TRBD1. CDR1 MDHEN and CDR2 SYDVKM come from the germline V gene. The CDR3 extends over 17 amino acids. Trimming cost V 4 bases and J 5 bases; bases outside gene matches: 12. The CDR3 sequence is CASSYPGQGLATGELFF. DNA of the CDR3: TGTGCCAGCAGTTACCCCGGACAGGGATTAGCAACCGGGGAGCTGTTTTTT.

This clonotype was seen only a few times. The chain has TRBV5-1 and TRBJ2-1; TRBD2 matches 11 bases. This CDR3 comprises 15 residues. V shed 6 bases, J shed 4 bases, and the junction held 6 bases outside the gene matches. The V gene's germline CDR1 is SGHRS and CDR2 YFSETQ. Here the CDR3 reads CASIAGGPGYNEQFF. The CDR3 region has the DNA TGCGCCAGCATAGCGGGAGGGCCGGGATACAATGAGCAGTTCTTC.

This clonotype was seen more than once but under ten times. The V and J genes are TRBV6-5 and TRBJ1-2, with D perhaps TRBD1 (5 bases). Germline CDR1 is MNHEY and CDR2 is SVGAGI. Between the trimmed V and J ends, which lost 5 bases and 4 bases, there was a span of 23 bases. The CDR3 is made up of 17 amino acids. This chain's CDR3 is CASSRLPLGGSVYGYTF. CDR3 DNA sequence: TGTGCCAGCAGTCGACTTCCCCTGGGGGGTAGCGTCTATGGCTACACCTTC.

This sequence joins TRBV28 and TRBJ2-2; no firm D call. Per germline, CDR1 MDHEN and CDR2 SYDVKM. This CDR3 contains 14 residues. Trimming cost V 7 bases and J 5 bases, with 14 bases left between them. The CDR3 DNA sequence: TGTGCCAGCATATCCGGCTGGCTAACCGGGGAGCTGTTTTTT. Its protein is CASISGWLTGELFF.

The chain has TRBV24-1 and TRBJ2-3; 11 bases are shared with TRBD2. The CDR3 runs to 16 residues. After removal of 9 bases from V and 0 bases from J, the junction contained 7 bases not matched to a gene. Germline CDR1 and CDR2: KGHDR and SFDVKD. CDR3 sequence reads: CATSGLAGLSTDTQYF. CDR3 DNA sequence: TGTGCCACCTCCGGACTAGCGGGCCTTAGCACAGATACGCAGTATTTT.

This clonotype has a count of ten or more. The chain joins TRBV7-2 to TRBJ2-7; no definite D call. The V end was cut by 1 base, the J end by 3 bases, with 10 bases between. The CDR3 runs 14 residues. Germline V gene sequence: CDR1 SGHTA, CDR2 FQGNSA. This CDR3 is CASSLGLRVYEQYF. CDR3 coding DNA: TGTGCCAGCAGCTTAGGTCTACGGGTCTACGAGCAGTACTTC.

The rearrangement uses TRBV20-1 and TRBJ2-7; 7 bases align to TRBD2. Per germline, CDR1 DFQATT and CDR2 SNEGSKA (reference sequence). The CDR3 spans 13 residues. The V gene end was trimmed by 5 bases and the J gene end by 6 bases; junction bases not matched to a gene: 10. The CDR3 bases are TGCAGTGCTGGGTACAATGGGGGGGTCGAGCAGTACTTC. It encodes CSAGYNGGVEQYF.

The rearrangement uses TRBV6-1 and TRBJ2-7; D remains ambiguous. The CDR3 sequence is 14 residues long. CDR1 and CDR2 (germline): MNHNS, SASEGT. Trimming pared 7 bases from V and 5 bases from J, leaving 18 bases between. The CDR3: CASTPHGLGNEQYF. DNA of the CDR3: TGTGCCAGCACCCCGCACGGGCTAGGGAACGAGCAGTACTTC.

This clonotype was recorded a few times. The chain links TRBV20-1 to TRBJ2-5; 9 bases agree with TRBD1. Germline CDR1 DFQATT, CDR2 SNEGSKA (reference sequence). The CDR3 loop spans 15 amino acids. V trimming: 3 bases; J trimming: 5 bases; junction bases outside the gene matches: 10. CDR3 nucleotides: TGCAGTGCTAGCCGTATGGGACAGGGCAGCGAGACCCAGTACTTC. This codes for CSASRMGQGSETQYF.

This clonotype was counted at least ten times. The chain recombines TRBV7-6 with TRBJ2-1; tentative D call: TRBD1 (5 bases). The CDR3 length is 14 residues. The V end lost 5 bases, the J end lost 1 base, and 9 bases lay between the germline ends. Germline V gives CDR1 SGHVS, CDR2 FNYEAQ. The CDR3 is CASSGTGSYNEQFF. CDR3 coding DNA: TGTGCCAGCAGCGGTACAGGTTCCTACAATGAGCAGTTCTTC.

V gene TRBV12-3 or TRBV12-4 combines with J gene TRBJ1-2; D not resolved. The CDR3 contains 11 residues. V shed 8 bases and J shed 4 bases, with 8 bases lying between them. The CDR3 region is CASAGFYGYTF. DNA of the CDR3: TGTGCCAGCGCTGGCTTCTATGGCTACACCTTC.

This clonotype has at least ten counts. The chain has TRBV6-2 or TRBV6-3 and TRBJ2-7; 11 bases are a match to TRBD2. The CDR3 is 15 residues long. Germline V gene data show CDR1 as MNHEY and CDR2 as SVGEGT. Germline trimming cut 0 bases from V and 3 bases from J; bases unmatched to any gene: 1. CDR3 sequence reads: CASSYSTSGDYEQYF. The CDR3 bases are TGTGCCAGCAGTTACTCGACTAGCGGGGACTACGAGCAGTACTTC.

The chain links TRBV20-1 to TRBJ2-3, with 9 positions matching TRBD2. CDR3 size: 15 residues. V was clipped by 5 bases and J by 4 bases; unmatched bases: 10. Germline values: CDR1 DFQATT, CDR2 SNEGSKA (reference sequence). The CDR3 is CSAPGAGGPADTQYF. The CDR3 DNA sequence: TGCAGTGCTCCTGGGGCGGGAGGGCCCGCAGATACGCAGTATTTT.

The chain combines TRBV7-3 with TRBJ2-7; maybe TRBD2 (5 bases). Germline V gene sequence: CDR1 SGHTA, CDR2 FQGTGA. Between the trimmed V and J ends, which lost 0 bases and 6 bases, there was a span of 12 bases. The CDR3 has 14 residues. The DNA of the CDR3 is TGTGCCAGCAGCTTAACAAGTGGGAGCTCCGAGCAGTACTTC. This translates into CASSLTSGSSEQYF. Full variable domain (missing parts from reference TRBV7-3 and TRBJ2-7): GAGVSQTPSNKVTEKGKYVELRCDPISGHTALYWYRQSLGQGPEFLIYFQGTGAADDSGLPNDRFFAVRPEGSVSTLKIQRTERGDSAVYLCASSLTSGSSEQYFGPGTRLTVT.

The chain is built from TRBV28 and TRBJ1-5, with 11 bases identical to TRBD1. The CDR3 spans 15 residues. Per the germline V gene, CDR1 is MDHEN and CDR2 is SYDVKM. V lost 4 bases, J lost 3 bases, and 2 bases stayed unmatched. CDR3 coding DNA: TGTGCCAGCAGTTCGGGACAGGGGGACAATCAGCCCCAGCATTTT. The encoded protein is CASSSGQGDNQPQHF.

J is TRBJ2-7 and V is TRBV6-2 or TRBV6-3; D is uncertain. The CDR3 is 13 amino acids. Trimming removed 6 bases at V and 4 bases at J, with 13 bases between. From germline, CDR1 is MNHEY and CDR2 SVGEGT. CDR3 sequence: CASRAGSPYEQYF. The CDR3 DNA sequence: TGTGCCAGCAGGGCAGGATCGCCGTACGAGCAGTACTTC.

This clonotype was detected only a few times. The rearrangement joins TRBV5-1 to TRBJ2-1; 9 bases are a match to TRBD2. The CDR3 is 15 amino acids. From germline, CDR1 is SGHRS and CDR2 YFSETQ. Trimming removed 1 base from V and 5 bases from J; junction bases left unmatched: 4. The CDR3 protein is CASSLWLAGNNEQFF. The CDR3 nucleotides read TGCGCCAGCAGCTTGTGGCTAGCGGGGAACAATGAGCAGTTCTTC. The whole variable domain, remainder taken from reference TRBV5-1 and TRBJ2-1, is KAGVTQTPRYLIKTRGQQVTLSCSPISGHRSVSWYQQTPGQGLQFLFEYFSETQRNKGNFPGRFSGRQFSNSRSEMNVSTLELGDSALYLCASSLWLAGNNEQFFGPGTRLTVL.